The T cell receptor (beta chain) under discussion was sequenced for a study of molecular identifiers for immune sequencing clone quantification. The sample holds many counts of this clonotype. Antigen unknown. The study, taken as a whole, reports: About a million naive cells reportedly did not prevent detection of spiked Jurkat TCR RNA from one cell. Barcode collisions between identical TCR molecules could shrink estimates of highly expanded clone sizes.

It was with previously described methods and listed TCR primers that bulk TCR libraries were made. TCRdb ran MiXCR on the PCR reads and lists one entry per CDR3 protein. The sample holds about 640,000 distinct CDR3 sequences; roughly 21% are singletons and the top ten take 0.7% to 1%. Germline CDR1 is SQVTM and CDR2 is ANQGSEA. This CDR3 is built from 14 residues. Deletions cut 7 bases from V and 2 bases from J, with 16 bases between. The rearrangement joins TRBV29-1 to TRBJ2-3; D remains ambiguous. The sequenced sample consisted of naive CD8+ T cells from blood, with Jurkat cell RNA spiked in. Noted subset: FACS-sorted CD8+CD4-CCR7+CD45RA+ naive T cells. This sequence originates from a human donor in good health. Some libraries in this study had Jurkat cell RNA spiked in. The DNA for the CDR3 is TGCAGCGGGGAAGGGTCCGGGCCCACAGATACGCAGTATTTT. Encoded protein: CSGEGSGPTDTQYF.